This entry features one TCR beta chain sequence. This specimen includes other DNA sequences encoding the same CDR3. In the study's own analysis: How many nucleated cells were present was estimated from reference gene primer amplification. Sequenced by immunoSEQ multiplex PCR; TCRdb stores in-frame clones only, minus some. The V and J calls and the clone size are those of that table, but D and trimming were determined from the DNA. Of 250,000 to 350,000 clones detected, 86% appear once; the ten largest clones hold around 1.6%. The record originates from a study of blood T cell repertoires in COVID-19. Overall study context: The United States, Italy and Spain provided the acute and convalescent COVID-19 samples. Sources were T cells, B-cell-depleted T cells, or PBMCs; the material itself was cDNA or gDNA.

CDR3 length equals 13 residues. Per the germline V gene, CDR1 is SGHNT and CDR2 is YYREEE (reference sequence). V shed 0 bases and J shed 5 bases, with 5 bases lying between them. This receptor was taken from a woman between 45 and 65 years old with acute or convalescent COVID-19. The sample taken for sequencing was peripheral blood. V and J are TRBV5-4 and TRBJ1-4; D unresolved. CDR3 amino acids: CASSLVQNEKLFF. Written as DNA, the CDR3 is TGTGCCAGCAGCTTGGTTCAGAATGAAAAACTGTTTTTT.